The 3 T cell receptor beta chains below come from one sample, sequenced in a study of early T cells in non-severe SARS-CoV-2 infection. TCRdb independently ran MiXCR on the 5' RACE reads; one entry per CDR3 protein. The sample includes roughly 69,000 distinct CDR3 sequences, about 9% of them seen just once. The sample was whole blood. These TCRs come from an adult who was a healthcare worker with PCR-confirmed SARS-CoV-2 infection or an uninfected control (not recorded which).

In its sample, this clonotype was seen many times. CDR3 DNA sequence: TGTGCCAGCAGCCAATCAAATCTGGGTTTCAACACCGGGGAGCTGTTTTTT. Encoded protein: CASSQSNLGFNTGELFF. The genes are TRBV3-1 and TRBJ2-2; D remains ambiguous. This CDR3 is 17 amino acids long. Trimming stripped 2 bases from V and 2 bases from J, with 15 bases between. In germline, CDR1 is LGHDT, CDR2 YNNKEL (reference sequence).

This clonotype was recorded a few times. This chain uses TRBV10-3 with TRBJ2-1, with D unresolved. The CDR3 totals 12 residues. V was shortened by 8 bases and J by 9 bases, with 14 bases between the two germline ends. The germline V gene encodes CDR1 ENHRY and CDR2 SYGVKD. The CDR3 nucleotides are TGTGCCATCTCGATGGGATACGGTGAGCAGTTCTTC. Translated, it gives CAISMGYGEQFF.

The chain combines TRBV28 with TRBJ2-2; 9 bases line up with TRBD2. The junction had 13 bases not matched to a gene; V was cut back by 5 bases and J by 6 bases. Germline V gene lookup returns CDR1 MDHEN and CDR2 SYDVKM. The CDR3 covers 17 residues. The CDR3 region has the DNA TGTGCCAGCAGTACCCCCGCAGCGGGAGGTCCCCCCGGGGAGCTGTTTTTT. This translates into CASSTPAAGGPPGELFF. The complete variable domain, with remaining parts taken from reference TRBV28 and TRBJ2-2, reads DVKVTQSSRYLVKRTGEKVFLECVQDMDHENMFWYRQDPGLGLRLIYFSYDVKMKEKGDIPEGYSVSREKKERFSLILESASTNQTSMYLCASSTPAAGGPPGELFFGEGSRLTVL.